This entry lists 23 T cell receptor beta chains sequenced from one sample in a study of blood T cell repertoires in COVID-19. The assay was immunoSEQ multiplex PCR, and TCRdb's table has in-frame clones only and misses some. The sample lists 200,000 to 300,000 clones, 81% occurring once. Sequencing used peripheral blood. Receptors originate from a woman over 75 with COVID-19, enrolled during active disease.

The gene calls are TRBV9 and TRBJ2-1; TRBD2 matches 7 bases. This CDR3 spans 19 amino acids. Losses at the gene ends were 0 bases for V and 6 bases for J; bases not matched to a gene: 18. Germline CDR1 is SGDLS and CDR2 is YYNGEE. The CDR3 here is CASSVEEAGYMSRGNEQFF. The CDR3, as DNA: TGTGCCAGCAGCGTAGAGGAAGCGGGATATATGTCGAGGGGCAATGAGCAGTTCTTC.

DNA of the CDR3: TGTGCCAGCAGCCAAGGGGCAGGGCCCGGGGAGCTGTTTTTT. It specifies CASSQGAGPGELFF. The V call is TRBV3-1 (or the pseudogene TRBV3-2), the J call TRBJ2-2; a possible D gene is TRBD1 (5 bases). The CDR3 is 14 residues long. The germline V gene has CDR1 LGHDT and CDR2 YNNKEL (reference sequence). Between the trimmed V and J ends, which lost 1 base and 6 bases, there was a span of 9 bases.

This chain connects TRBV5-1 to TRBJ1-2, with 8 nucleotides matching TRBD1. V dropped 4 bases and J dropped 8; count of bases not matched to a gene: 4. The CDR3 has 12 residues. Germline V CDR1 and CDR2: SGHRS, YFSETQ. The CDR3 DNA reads TGCGCCAGCAGCGCGACAGGGGAAGGCTACACCTTC. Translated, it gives CASSATGEGYTF. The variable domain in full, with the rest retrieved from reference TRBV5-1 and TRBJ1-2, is KAGVTQTPRYLIKTRGQQVTLSCSPISGHRSVSWYQQTPGQGLQFLFEYFSETQRNKGNFPGRFSGRQFSNSRSEMNVSTLELGDSALYLCASSATGEGYTFGSGTRLTVV.

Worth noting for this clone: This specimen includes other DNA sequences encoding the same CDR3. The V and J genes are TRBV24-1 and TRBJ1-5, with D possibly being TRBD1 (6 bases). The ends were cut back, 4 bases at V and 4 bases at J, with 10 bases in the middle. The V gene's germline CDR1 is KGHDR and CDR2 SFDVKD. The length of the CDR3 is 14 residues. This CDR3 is CATSDRQGNQPQHF. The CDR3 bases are TGTGCCACCAGTGACCGGCAGGGGAATCAGCCCCAGCATTTT.

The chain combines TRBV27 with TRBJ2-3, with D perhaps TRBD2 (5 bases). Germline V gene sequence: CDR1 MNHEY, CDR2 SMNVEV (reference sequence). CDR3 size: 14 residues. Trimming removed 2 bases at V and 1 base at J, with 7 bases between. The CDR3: CASSLEGRTDTQYF. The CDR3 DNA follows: TGTGCCAGCAGTTTAGAGGGTCGCACAGATACGCAGTATTTT.

The CDR3 nucleotides read TGTGCCACCAGCAGAGGAGACAGTAACACTGAAGCTTTCTTT. It yields the protein CATSRGDSNTEAFF. This rearrangement joins TRBV15 to TRBJ1-1, with D possibly being TRBD1 (5 bases). Germline V lookup: CDR1 LNHNV, CDR2 YYDKDF (reference sequence). The CDR3 totals 14 residues. With 1 base removed from V and 2 bases from J, the gap between germline ends came to 8 bases.

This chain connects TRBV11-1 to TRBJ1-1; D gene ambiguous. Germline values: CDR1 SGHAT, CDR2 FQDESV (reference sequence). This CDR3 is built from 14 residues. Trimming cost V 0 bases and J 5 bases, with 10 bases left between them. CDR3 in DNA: TGTGCCAGCAGCTTAGCGGTTCCGGGGACTGAAGCTTTCTTT. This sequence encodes CASSLAVPGTEAFF.

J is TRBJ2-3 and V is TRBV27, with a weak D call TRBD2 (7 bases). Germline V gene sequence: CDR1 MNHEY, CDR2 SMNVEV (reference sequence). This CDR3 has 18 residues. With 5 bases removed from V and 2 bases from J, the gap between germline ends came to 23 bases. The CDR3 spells CASSPRKAGHMDTDTQYF. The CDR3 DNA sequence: TGTGCCAGCAGTCCCCGAAAAGCGGGACATATGGACACAGATACGCAGTATTTT.

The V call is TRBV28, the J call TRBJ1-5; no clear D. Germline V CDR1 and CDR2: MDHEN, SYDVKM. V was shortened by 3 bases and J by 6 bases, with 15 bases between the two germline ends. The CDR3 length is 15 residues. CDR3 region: CASSFGTGLGQPQHF. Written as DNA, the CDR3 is TGTGCCAGCAGTTTCGGAACGGGGTTAGGTCAGCCCCAGCATTTT. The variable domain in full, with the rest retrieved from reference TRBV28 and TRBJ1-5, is DVKVTQSSRYLVKRTGEKVFLECVQDMDHENMFWYRQDPGLGLRLIYFSYDVKMKEKGDIPEGYSVSREKKERFSLILESASTNQTSMYLCASSFGTGLGQPQHFGDGTRLSIL.

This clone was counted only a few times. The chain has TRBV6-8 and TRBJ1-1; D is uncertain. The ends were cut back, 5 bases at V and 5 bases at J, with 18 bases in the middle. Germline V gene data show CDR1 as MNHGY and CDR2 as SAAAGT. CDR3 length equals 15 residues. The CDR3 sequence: CASSPRTTWETEAFF. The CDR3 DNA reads TGTGCCAGCAGTCCTAGGACTACATGGGAAACTGAAGCTTTCTTT.

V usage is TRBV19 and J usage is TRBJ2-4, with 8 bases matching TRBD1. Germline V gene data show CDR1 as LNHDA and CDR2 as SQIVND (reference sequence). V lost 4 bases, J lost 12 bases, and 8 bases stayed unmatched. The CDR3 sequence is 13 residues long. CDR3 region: CASSTGQGGGQYF. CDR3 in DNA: TGTGCCAGTAGTACTGGACAGGGAGGAGGTCAGTACTTC.

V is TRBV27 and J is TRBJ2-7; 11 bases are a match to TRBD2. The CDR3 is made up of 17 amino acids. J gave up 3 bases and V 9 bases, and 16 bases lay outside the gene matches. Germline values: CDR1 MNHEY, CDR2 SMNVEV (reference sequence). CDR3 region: CASRSGTSGSFLYEQYF. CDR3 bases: TGTGCCAGTCGATCCGGGACTAGCGGTTCTTTTCTCTACGAGCAGTACTTC.

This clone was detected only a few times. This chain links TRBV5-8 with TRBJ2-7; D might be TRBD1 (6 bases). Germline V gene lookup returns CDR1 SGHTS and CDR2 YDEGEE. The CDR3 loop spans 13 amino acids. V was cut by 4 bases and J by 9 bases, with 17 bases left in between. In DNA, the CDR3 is TGTGCCAGCAGCACGAATAACAGGGAAGGGCAGTACTTC. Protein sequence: CASSTNNREGQYF.

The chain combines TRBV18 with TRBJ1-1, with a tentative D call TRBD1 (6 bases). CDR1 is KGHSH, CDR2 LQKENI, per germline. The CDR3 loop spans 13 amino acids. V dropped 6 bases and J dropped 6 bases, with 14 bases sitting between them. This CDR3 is CASSPPGQSEAFF. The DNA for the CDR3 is TGTGCCAGCTCCCCCCCAGGACAGTCTGAAGCTTTCTTT.

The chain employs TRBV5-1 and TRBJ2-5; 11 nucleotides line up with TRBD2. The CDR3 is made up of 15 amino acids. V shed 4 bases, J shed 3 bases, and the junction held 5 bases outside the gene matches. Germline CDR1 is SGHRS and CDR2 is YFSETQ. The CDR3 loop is CASSVSGGAEETQYF. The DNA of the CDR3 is TGCGCCAGCAGCGTTAGCGGGGGGGCCGAAGAGACCCAGTACTTC. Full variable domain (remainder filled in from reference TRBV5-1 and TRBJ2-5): KAGVTQTPRYLIKTRGQQVTLSCSPISGHRSVSWYQQTPGQGLQFLFEYFSETQRNKGNFPGRFSGRQFSNSRSEMNVSTLELGDSALYLCASSVSGGAEETQYFGPGTRLLVL.

CDR3: CASSLGSVNQPQHF. In DNA, the CDR3 is TGTGCCAGCAGCTTGGGTAGTGTCAATCAGCCCCAGCATTTT. This chain joins TRBV5-6 and TRBJ1-5; D remains ambiguous. Between the trimmed V and J ends, which lost 0 bases and 3 bases, there was a span of 7 bases. CDR1 and CDR2 (germline): SGHDT, YYEEEE. This CDR3 has 14 residues.

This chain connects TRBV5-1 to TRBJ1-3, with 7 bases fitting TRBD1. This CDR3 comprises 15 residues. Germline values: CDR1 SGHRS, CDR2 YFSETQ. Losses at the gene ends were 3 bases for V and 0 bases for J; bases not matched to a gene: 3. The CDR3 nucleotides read TGCGCCAGCAGCTGGGGACAGAGCTCTGGAAACACCATATATTTT. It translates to CASSWGQSSGNTIYF.

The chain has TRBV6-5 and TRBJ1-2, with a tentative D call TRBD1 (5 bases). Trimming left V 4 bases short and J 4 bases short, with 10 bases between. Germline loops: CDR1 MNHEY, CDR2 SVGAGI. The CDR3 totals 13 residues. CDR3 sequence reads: CASSWEGTYGYTF. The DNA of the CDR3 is TGTGCCAGCAGTTGGGAGGGGACCTATGGCTACACCTTC.

CDR3 sequence (DNA): TGCGCCAGCAGCTTGGATCCGATTCGGGGGAAGAACACTGAAGCTTTCTTT. It yields the protein CASSLDPIRGKNTEAFF. J is TRBJ1-1 and V is TRBV5-1; a weak D match, TRBD1 (5 bases). CDR3 length: 17 amino acids. Germline V gene lookup returns CDR1 SGHRS and CDR2 YFSETQ. V was pared by 0 bases and J by 1 base, with 16 bases between.

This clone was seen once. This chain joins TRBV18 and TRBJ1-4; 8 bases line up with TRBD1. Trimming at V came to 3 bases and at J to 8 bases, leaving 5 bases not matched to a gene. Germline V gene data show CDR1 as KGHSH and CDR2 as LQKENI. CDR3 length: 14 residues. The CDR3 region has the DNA TGTGCCAGCTCACCCCAGGGGGCGGGCGAAAAACTGTTTTTT. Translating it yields CASSPQGAGEKLFF.

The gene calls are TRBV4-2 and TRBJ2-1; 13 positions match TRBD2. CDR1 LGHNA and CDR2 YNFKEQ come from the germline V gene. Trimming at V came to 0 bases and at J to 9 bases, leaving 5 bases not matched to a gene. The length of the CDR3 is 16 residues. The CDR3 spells CASSQDWTSGSGEQFF. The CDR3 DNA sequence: TGTGCCAGCAGCCAAGACTGGACTAGCGGGAGTGGTGAGCAGTTCTTC.

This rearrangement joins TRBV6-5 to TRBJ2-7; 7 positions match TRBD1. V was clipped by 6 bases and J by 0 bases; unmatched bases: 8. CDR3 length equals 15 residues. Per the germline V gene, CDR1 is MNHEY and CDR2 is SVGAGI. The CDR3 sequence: CASSATDRSSYEQYF. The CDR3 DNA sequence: TGTGCCAGCAGCGCCACGGACAGGAGCTCCTACGAGCAGTACTTC.

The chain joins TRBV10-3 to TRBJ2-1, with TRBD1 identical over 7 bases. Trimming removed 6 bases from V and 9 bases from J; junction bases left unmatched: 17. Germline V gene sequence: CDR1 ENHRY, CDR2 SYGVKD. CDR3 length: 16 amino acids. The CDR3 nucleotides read TGTGCCATCAGCTCGGGACAGCCCAAAGTGTTGGGTGAGCAGTTCTTC. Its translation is CAISSGQPKVLGEQFF.